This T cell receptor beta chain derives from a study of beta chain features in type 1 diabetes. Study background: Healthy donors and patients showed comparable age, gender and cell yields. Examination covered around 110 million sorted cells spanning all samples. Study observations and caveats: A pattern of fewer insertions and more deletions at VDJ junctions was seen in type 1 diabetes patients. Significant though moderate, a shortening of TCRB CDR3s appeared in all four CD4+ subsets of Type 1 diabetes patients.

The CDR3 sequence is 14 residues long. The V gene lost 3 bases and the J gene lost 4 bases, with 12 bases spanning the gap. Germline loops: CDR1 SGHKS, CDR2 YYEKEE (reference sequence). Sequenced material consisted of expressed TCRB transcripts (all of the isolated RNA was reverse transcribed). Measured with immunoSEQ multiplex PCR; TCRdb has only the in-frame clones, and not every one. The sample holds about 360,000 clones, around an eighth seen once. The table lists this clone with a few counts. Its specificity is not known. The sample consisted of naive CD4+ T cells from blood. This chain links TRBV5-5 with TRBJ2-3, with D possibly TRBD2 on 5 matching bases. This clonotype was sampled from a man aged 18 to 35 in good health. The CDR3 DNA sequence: TGTGCCAGCAGCTCCGGGATCCCATCAGATACGCAGTATTTT. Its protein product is CASSSGIPSDTQYF.